Below, one TCR beta chain is given with its context. The record originates from a study of blood T cell repertoires in COVID-19. Turning to the study itself: Samples came from the United States, Italy and Spain, spanning acute and convalescent COVID-19.

V gave up 4 bases and J gave up 3 bases; unmatched junction bases: 5. Looked up from germline, CDR1 is SGHRS and CDR2 is YFSETQ. CDR3 length: 14 residues. Sequenced by immunoSEQ multiplex PCR; TCRdb stores in-frame clones only, minus some. Here the sample spans just over 650,000 clones, 75% to 90% being singletons. The sequence was obtained from a woman aged 18-29 years with acute or convalescent COVID-19. Sequences were obtained from peripheral blood. This sequence joins TRBV5-1 and TRBJ1-2; TRBD1 matches at 8 bases. CDR3 sequence reads: CASSQTGADYGYTF. The DNA of the CDR3 is TGCGCCAGCAGCCAGACAGGGGCAGACTATGGCTACACCTTC.